The following is a T cell receptor (beta chain) sequence with its context. Its antigen remains unknown. This sample is part of a study of T cells after yellow fever vaccination. TCRdb independently ran MiXCR on the 5' RACE reads; one entry per CDR3 protein. The sample lists around 530,000 distinct CDR3 sequences; about 15% were seen once. Whole-study findings and limits: Boosting was followed by the reappearance of most primary-vaccination clones (around 96% CD4, about 90% CD8).

Germline lookup yields CDR1 DFQATT and CDR2 SNEGSKA (reference sequence). Trimming removed 4 bases at V and 0 bases at J, with 13 bases between. The CDR3 runs 14 residues. The J gene is TRBJ2-7, the V gene TRBV20-1; possible D gene TRBD2, 5 bases. Here the sequenced sample was PBMCs, taken 5 days after the first yellow fever vaccination. This sequence was found in a man younger than 35 who received the YFV17D yellow fever vaccine. The CDR3 protein is CSAMSGQSSYEQYF. As DNA, the CDR3 is TGCAGTGCTATGAGCGGTCAAAGCTCCTACGAGCAGTACTTC.